Listed below are T cell receptor beta chains from one sample, sequenced in a study of T cells after yellow fever vaccination. TCRdb reprocessed the 5' RACE reads with MiXCR, giving one entry per CDR3 protein. The table has hundreds of thousands of distinct CDR3 sequences, under 25% seen once. The sample here was PBMCs, taken 15 days after the yellow fever booster vaccination. The receptors derive from a man aged 25 to 40 who received the YFV17D yellow fever vaccine. Both conserved end residues are part of each CDR3. D genes are given only for firm matches. Size tells how often a clone was seen (once, few, many) or the class of an expanded clone, and some rows leave it out.

D	J	V	size	CDR3	DNA
TRBD1	TRBJ2-7	TRBV7-2	.	CASSLEGTGGTGEQYF	TGTGCCAGCAGCTTAGAAGGGACAGGGGGCACGGGCGAGCAGTACTTC
.	TRBJ1-5	TRBV12-3/TRBV12-4	.	CASSLYAGQPQHF	TGTGCCAGCAGTTTATATGCTGGCCAGCCCCAGCATTTT
.	TRBJ1-1	TRBV12-3/TRBV12-4	.	CASSFLAEAFF	TGTGCCAGCAGTTTTTTAGCTGAAGCTTTCTTT
.	TRBJ2-4	TRBV20-1	few	CSASEHRENIQYF	TGCAGTGCTAGTGAACACCGGGAAAACATTCAGTACTTC
.	TRBJ2-1	TRBV6-5	.	CASRIGYEQFF	TGTGCCAGCAGAATAGGTTATGAGCAGTTCTTC
.	TRBJ1-2	TRBV4-2	.	CASQASTSQLPYGYTF	TGTGCCAGCCAAGCGAGTACCTCACAATTACCCTATGGCTACACCTTC
.	TRBJ2-3	TRBV7-9	few	CASSFTRRAFTDTQYF	TGTGCCAGCAGCTTTACTAGGCGGGCGTTCACAGATACGCAGTATTTT
TRBD2	TRBJ2-7	TRBV7-2	.	CASTPGLAGAYEQYF	TGTGCCAGCACCCCAGGACTAGCGGGAGCCTACGAGCAGTACTTC
TRBD2	TRBJ2-7	TRBV7-2	.	CASSGGGWEQYF	TGTGCCAGCAGCGGCGGGGGGTGGGAGCAGTACTTC
.	TRBJ1-3	TRBV20-1	few	CSARDTGISGNTIYF	TGCAGTGCTAGAGACACAGGTATCTCTGGAAACACCATATATTTT
.	TRBJ2-7	TRBV10-3	few	CAISDVSYEQYF	TGTGCCATCAGTGACGTATCCTACGAGCAGTACTTC
.	TRBJ2-3	TRBV29-1	few	CSVVPGSDTQYF	TGCAGCGTTGTCCCCGGGTCAGATACGCAGTATTTT
.	TRBJ1-1	TRBV20-1	few	CSARVPGMNTEAFF	TGCAGTGCTAGAGTTCCAGGCATGAACACTGAAGCTTTCTTT
TRBD2	TRBJ2-1	TRBV20-1	.	CSVRTSGINNEQFF	TGCAGTGTCCGGACTAGCGGGATTAACAATGAGCAGTTCTTC
.	TRBJ1-1	TRBV4-3	.	CASSLRIRRNTEAFF	TGCGCCAGCAGCCTTAGAATCAGAAGGAACACTGAAGCTTTCTTT
TRBD1	TRBJ1-1	TRBV20-1	.	CSAKLQGMNTEAFF	TGCAGTGCTAAACTACAGGGGATGAACACTGAAGCTTTCTTT